This TCR beta chain was recorded in a study of blood T cell repertoires in COVID-19. This table comes from immunoSEQ multiplex PCR, and its TCRdb copy is limited to in-frame clones, with some not included. The table shows 3,500 or so clones, with more than 70% occurring only once. Germline-derived CDR1 and CDR2 are MNHEY and SVGAGI. This CDR3 spans 16 amino acids. V lost 4 bases and J lost 6; bases outside the gene matches: 9. This clone came up once. V gene TRBV6-5 combines with J gene TRBJ2-1; 10 nucleotides align to TRBD2. The sequence came from a human donor in a cohort sampled during active COVID-19. Sequenced sample: peripheral blood. The DNA of the CDR3 is TGTGCCAGCAGTTCCCTCAGCGGGGGGGCCGTCAATGAGCAGTTCTTC. The encoded protein is CASSSLSGGAVNEQFF.